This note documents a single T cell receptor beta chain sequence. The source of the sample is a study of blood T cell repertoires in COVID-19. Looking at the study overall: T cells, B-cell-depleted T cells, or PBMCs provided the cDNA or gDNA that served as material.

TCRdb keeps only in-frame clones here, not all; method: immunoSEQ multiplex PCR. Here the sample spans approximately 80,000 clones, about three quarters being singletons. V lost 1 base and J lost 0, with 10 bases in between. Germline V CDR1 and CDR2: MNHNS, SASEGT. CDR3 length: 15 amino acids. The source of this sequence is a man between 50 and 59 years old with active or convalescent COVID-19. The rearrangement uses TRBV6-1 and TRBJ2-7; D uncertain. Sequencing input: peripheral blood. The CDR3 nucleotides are TGTGCCAGCAGTGAAGTTCATTCCGGCTCCTACGAGCAGTACTTC. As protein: CASSEVHSGSYEQYF.